A selection of T cell receptor beta chains follows, all from one sample in a study of cytomegalovirus exposure and HLA in healthy donors. Libraries were prepared by immunoSEQ multiplex PCR; TCRdb keeps only in-frame clonotypes and omits some of them. The sample has some 110,000 clones; over 60% are singletons. The sequenced sample was PBMCs. These receptor sequences come from a man between 18 and 29 years old in good health and CMV-seronegative. CDR3s include the opening cysteine and the closing phenylalanine or tryptophan.

>TRBV14|TRBJ2-5
CASSSLAWTSGEETQYF
>TRBV6-1|TRBJ2-1
CATQKQGNNEQFF
>TRBV7-6|TRBJ1-1
CASMGQVNTEAFF
>TRBV20-1|TRBJ2-1
CSGDYYNEQFF
>TRBV18|TRBJ1-1
CASSLGQGATEAFF
>TRBV18|TRBJ2-7
CASSPVAGNTGYEQYF
>TRBV5-1|TRBJ2-1
CASSRRQGLYNEQFF
>TRBV2|TRBJ1-5
CASSVTGGRGQPQHF
>TRBV6-5|TRBJ2-5
CASSHTPGWKETQYF
>TRBV28|TRBJ2-3
CASRGRDTQYF
>TRBV29-1|TRBJ2-2
CSVGQGARTGELFF
>TRBV9|TRBJ2-1
CASSAGVYPYNEQFF
>TRBV20-1|TRBJ1-4
CSARREKLFF
>TRBV5-4|TRBJ2-7
CASSSRQGHEQYF
>TRBV6-1|TRBJ1-2
CASSEADSLGDTF
>TRBV2|TRBJ2-7
CASRDRAYEQYF
>TRBV4-3|TRBJ2-1
CASSQDRSLAGDEQFF